A single sample is the source of the 24 T cell receptor beta chains below, sequenced in a study of blood T cell repertoires in COVID-19. Sequencing used immunoSEQ multiplex PCR; TCRdb keeps in-frame clones, though not all of them. Seen here are some 240,000 clones, about 85% observed once, and the top ten hold 6.6%. The sample consisted of PBMCs or T cells enriched from blood (not recorded which). Source of these receptors: a woman aged 45 to 65 who had been exposed to COVID-19.

The gene calls are TRBV15 and TRBJ2-7; weak D call: TRBD2 (7 bases). Germline loops: CDR1 LNHNV, CDR2 YYDKDF (reference sequence). The length of the CDR3 is 15 residues. V dropped 1 base and J dropped 2 bases, with 12 bases sitting between them. The chain's CDR3 is CATSRAGGSTYEQYF. The CDR3 nucleotides are TGTGCCACCAGCAGAGCGGGGGGCTCGACCTACGAGCAGTACTTC.

V and J are TRBV18 and TRBJ1-1; no definite D call. The V and J ends lost 5 bases and 0 bases respectively, with 10 bases between them. This CDR3 region has 14 residues. Germline V gene lookup returns CDR1 KGHSH and CDR2 LQKENI. CDR3 residues: CASSGQIMNTEAFF. Here the CDR3 DNA reads TGTGCCAGCTCAGGCCAGATAATGAACACTGAAGCTTTCTTT.

The J gene is TRBJ1-2, the V gene TRBV7-9, with a possible D match to TRBD1 (6 bases). Germline V CDR1 and CDR2: SEHNR, FQNEAQ (reference sequence). Trimming took 10 bases from V and 2 from J, leaving 14 bases between them. CDR3 length: 13 residues. CDR3 region: CATPGERNYGYTF. As DNA, the CDR3 is TGTGCCACCCCAGGGGAAAGGAACTATGGCTACACCTTC.

The chain combines TRBV23-1 with TRBJ1-1; 8 nucleotides agree with TRBD1. TRBV23-1 is an ORF, and what it does is uncertain. The CDR3 runs to 16 residues. The ends lost 1 base at V and 1 base at J; junction bases unmatched: 5. The CDR3 region has the DNA TGCGCCAGCAGTCAATGGACAGGGATGGAGAACACTGAAGCTTTCTTT. Translation: CASSQWTGMENTEAFF.

CDR3 residues: CASSGTGLNTEAFF. As DNA, the CDR3 is TGTGCCAGCAGCGGGACAGGGCTGAACACTGAAGCTTTCTTT. The chain carries TRBV5-6 and TRBJ1-1; 9 positions agree with TRBD1. CDR3 length equals 14 residues. The J segment lost 0 bases and the V segment lost 4 bases, leaving 1 base of the junction unmatched. Looked up from germline, CDR1 is SGHDT and CDR2 is YYEEEE.

This clone was observed once. Written as DNA, the CDR3 is TGTGCCAGCAGCTTTCAGACAGGGCCCTCCTACGAGCAGTACTTC. Amino acid sequence: CASSFQTGPSYEQYF. The chain joins TRBV7-2 to TRBJ2-7, with 7 bases aligning to TRBD1. This CDR3 has 15 residues. The V gene's germline CDR1 is SGHTA and CDR2 FQGNSA. V gave up 3 bases and J gave up 0 bases; unmatched junction bases: 5.

A single count supports this clone. The rearrangement joins TRBV7-3 to TRBJ2-2, with 10 bases that match TRBD2. Germline V CDR1 and CDR2: SGHTA, FQGTGA. Germline trimming cut 5 bases from V and 2 bases from J; bases unmatched to any gene: 5. The CDR3 consists of 16 residues. This chain's CDR3 is CASSATSGANTGELFF. The CDR3 bases are TGTGCCAGCAGCGCAACTAGCGGGGCTAACACCGGGGAGCTGTTTTTT.

The chain couples TRBV27 to TRBJ2-1; D is ambiguous. The CDR3 is made up of 15 amino acids. The V end was cut by 4 bases, the J end by 0 bases, with 10 bases between. Germline V CDR1 and CDR2: MNHEY, SMNVEV (reference sequence). This chain's CDR3 is CASSYAASSYNEQFF. The CDR3 coding sequence is TGTGCCAGCAGTTATGCGGCGTCCTCCTACAATGAGCAGTTCTTC.

This clone was detected only once. This rearrangement joins TRBV7-7 to TRBJ2-7; 7 positions agree with TRBD1. Germline CDR1 is SSHAT and CDR2 is FNYEAQ (reference sequence). V lost 5 bases to trimming and J lost 0 bases; unmatched junction nucleotides: 10. This CDR3 has 16 amino acids. CDR3 coding DNA: TGTGCCAGCAGCCCAGGGACAGCGTTTAGCTCCTACGAGCAGTACTTC. Its protein product is CASSPGTAFSSYEQYF.

This clone has just one count. The V call is TRBV5-4, the J call TRBJ1-1; possible D gene TRBD1, 6 bases. The CDR3 contains 15 residues. In germline, CDR1 is SGHNT, CDR2 YYREEE (reference sequence). The V gene lost 4 bases and the J gene lost 1 base, with 14 bases spanning the gap. CDR3 nucleotide sequence: TGTGCCAGCAGCCTGGCCGGACAGCCGAACACTGAAGCTTTCTTT. It translates to CASSLAGQPNTEAFF. The full variable domain, completed using reference TRBV5-4 and TRBJ1-1, is ETGVTQSPTHLIKTRGQQVTLRCSSQSGHNTVSWYQQALGQGPQFIFQYYREEENGRGNFPPRFSGLQFPNYSSELNVNALELDDSALYLCASSLAGQPNTEAFFGQGTRLTVV.

The genes are TRBV27 and TRBJ1-2; D possibly corresponds to TRBD1 (6 bases). The CDR3 runs to 13 residues. Germline-derived CDR1 and CDR2 are MNHEY and SMNVEV (reference sequence). Trimming removed 2 bases at V and 7 bases at J, with 11 bases between. The CDR3 nucleotides read TGTGCCAGCAGTTTAGACGGACAGATTGGCTACACCTTC. It yields the protein CASSLDGQIGYTF.

The chain uses TRBV6-5 and TRBJ2-3, with D uncertain. CDR3 length equals 11 residues. The ends were cut back, 6 bases at V and 5 bases at J, with 6 bases in the middle. From germline, CDR1 is MNHEY and CDR2 SVGAGI. The CDR3 DNA follows: TGTGCCAGCAGACATGTAGATACGCAGTATTTT. Translated, it gives CASRHVDTQYF.

The rearrangement uses TRBV29-1 and TRBJ1-2, with a possible D match to TRBD1 (6 bases). The ends were cut back, 8 bases at V and 1 base at J, with 14 bases in the middle. CDR1 is SQVTM and CDR2 is ANQGSEA in the germline V gene. The CDR3 sequence is 13 residues long. DNA of the CDR3: TGCAGCTCTCGGGACACCGATAACTATGGCTACACCTTC. This encodes CSSRDTDNYGYTF.

This CDR3 is CASKESGTGLETQYF. CDR3 bases: TGTGCCAGTAAGGAGTCGGGGACAGGGTTGGAGACCCAGTACTTC. V gene TRBV19 combines with J gene TRBJ2-5; 9 bases are shared with TRBD1. This CDR3 has 15 residues. Per germline, CDR1 LNHDA and CDR2 SQIVND (reference sequence). Trimming cost V 7 bases and J 5 bases; bases outside gene matches: 11.

This sequence joins TRBV28 and TRBJ1-2; TRBD1 might be the D (5 bases). Germline V gives CDR1 MDHEN, CDR2 SYDVKM. The CDR3 is made up of 14 amino acids. The V end was cut by 10 bases, the J end by 4 bases, with 19 bases between. DNA of the CDR3: TGTGCCACTACCCACAGAGGGACTAGCTATGGCTACACCTTC. Translated: CATTHRGTSYGYTF.

In DNA form, the CDR3 reads TGTGCCAGCAATCGGGACAGGGGATCGGAAAGCTATGGCTACACCTTC. Its translation is CASNRDRGSESYGYTF. The rearrangement uses TRBV2 and TRBJ1-2; TRBD1 matches at 10 bases. The V gene's germline CDR1 is SNHLY and CDR2 FYNNEI. V was pared by 7 bases and J by 4 bases, with 12 bases of the junction left unmatched. The CDR3 length is 16 residues.

The genes are TRBV13 and TRBJ1-2, with D possibly being TRBD1 (6 bases). This CDR3 region has 13 residues. Trimming shortened V by 1 base and J by 3 bases, and 6 bases separated the two germline ends. CDR1 is PRHDT, CDR2 FYEKMQ, per germline (reference sequence). CDR3 in amino acids: CASSLDRDYGYTF. The CDR3, as DNA: TGTGCCAGCAGCTTAGACAGGGACTATGGCTACACCTTC.

V usage is TRBV15 and J usage is TRBJ1-5, with no clear D. Trimming pared 2 bases from V and 5 bases from J, leaving 4 bases between. Germline CDR1 is LNHNV and CDR2 is YYDKDF (reference sequence). This CDR3 region has 12 residues. CDR3 coding DNA: TGTGCCACCAGCAGATCTGATCAGCCCCAGCATTTT. It specifies CATSRSDQPQHF.

This chain links TRBV6-5 with TRBJ1-5; D is uncertain. The CDR3 spans 14 residues. Germline V lookup: CDR1 MNHEY, CDR2 SVGAGI. V was pared by 11 bases and J by 0 bases, with 14 bases between. Written as DNA, the CDR3 is TGTGCCGTACCATCCCCGGGTAGCAATCAGCCCCAGCATTTT. Translating it yields CAVPSPGSNQPQHF.

The V gene is TRBV6-7, the J gene TRBJ2-1; 8 positions match TRBD1. TRBV6-7 is recorded as an ORF, its role being uncertain. The CDR3 has 19 residues. The trim removed 5 bases at V and 2 bases at J, leaving 17 bases unmatched. The chain's CDR3 is CASSPWGQVQGKTYNEQFF. The CDR3 bases are TGTGCCAGCAGTCCCTGGGGACAGGTACAGGGAAAAACCTACAATGAGCAGTTCTTC.

The chain combines TRBV6-2 or TRBV6-3 with TRBJ2-1, with TRBD1 matching 10 bases. Trimming cost V 5 bases and J 7 bases; bases outside gene matches: 5. Per germline, CDR1 MNHEY and CDR2 SVGEGT. The CDR3 contains 14 residues. CDR3 region: CASSNRDRGNEQFF. In DNA, the CDR3 is TGTGCCAGCAGTAACCGGGACAGGGGTAATGAGCAGTTCTTC.

The chain employs TRBV5-8 and TRBJ1-2; the D gene is possibly TRBD1 (5 bases). The CDR3 is 12 amino acids. Germline V gene sequence: CDR1 SGHTS, CDR2 YDEGEE. Trimming cost V 3 bases and J 8 bases, with 11 bases left between them. The CDR3 nucleotides are TGTGCCAGCAGCTGGGGGGACCTGGGCTACACCTTC. This sequence encodes CASSWGDLGYTF.

CDR3 loop: CASSFSQGVNTEAFF. The CDR3 DNA reads TGTGCCAGCAGCTTTTCACAGGGAGTGAACACTGAAGCTTTCTTT. This rearrangement joins TRBV5-4 to TRBJ1-1; TRBD1 is a possible D gene (6 bases). Trimming took 2 bases from V and 0 from J, leaving 11 bases between them. The CDR3 sequence is 15 residues long. Germline assignment: CDR1 SGHNT and CDR2 YYREEE (reference sequence).

CDR3 loop: CASSLSGTISNQPQHF. CDR3 DNA: TGTGCCAGCAGTTTATCTGGGACAATTAGCAATCAGCCCCAGCATTTT. This chain uses TRBV27 with TRBJ1-5; the D gene is possibly TRBD1 (6 bases). Germline V gene sequence: CDR1 MNHEY, CDR2 SMNVEV (reference sequence). The CDR3 spans 16 residues. V was trimmed by 0 bases and J by 0 bases, leaving 9 bases between them.